Shown below are 3 T cell receptor beta chains from a single sample sequenced in a study of T-cell reconstitution after alpha-beta-depleted transplantation in children. A TCRbeta library incorporating unique molecular identifiers was prepared. TCRdb processed the PCR reads anew with MiXCR; each CDR3 protein has one entry. The sample comprises around 60,000 distinct CDR3 sequences, 44% of which are singletons, and roughly 98% rests with the top ten. This specimen was PBMCs, mostly from graft donor cells, taken 360 days after TCRalphabeta/CD19-depleted stem cell transplant. Receptors were obtained from a male patient younger than 18 who had a stem cell transplant for acute lymphoblastic leukemia, so the T cells may come from the graft donor.

The chain employs TRBV10-3 and TRBJ2-1; TRBD2 agrees at 11 bases. The V gene's germline CDR1 is ENHRY and CDR2 SYGVKD. Trimming cost V 0 bases and J 7 bases; bases outside gene matches: 8. CDR3 length equals 17 residues. CDR3 protein: CAISESILAGGGNEQFF. DNA for the CDR3: TGTGCCATCAGTGAGTCGATCCTAGCGGGAGGCGGGAATGAGCAGTTCTTC.

The V gene is TRBV9, the J gene TRBJ1-6; 8 bases line up with TRBD1. V gave up 3 bases and J gave up 9 bases; unmatched junction bases: 8. Germline CDR1 reads SGDLS; CDR2 reads YYNGEE. The CDR3 is made up of 15 amino acids. CDR3 sequence reads: CASSETTGTGSPLHF. In nucleotides, the CDR3 is TGTGCCAGCAGCGAAACGACAGGGACAGGTTCACCCCTCCACTTT.

The chain carries TRBV5-1 and TRBJ2-1; 9 bases match TRBD1. J gave up 7 bases and V 2 bases, and 7 bases lay outside the gene matches. The CDR3 contains 15 residues. Germline values: CDR1 SGHRS, CDR2 YFSETQ. The CDR3 DNA reads TGCGCCAGCAGCTTCACCGGGACAGGGAAGAATGAGCAGTTCTTC. Translated, it gives CASSFTGTGKNEQFF.